The 27 T cell receptor beta chains in this list originate from one sample, sequenced in a study of blood T cell repertoires in COVID-19. The protocol was immunoSEQ multiplex PCR, while the TCRdb copy is restricted to in-frame clones and leaves out a portion. The sample consists of fewer than 250,000 clones, roughly 87% of them appearing once. The sequenced sample was PBMCs or T cells enriched from blood (not recorded which). The receptor source for this set is a woman aged 25-40 years with acute COVID-19.

This rearrangement joins TRBV5-1 to TRBJ1-2; TRBD1 might be the D (6 bases). The CDR3 is 15 residues long. V was cut by 2 bases and J by 0 bases, with 11 bases left in between. The germline CDR1 and CDR2 sequences are SGHRS and YFSETQ. CDR3 sequence: CASSLTGTANYGYTF. In DNA form, the CDR3 reads TGCGCCAGCAGCTTAACAGGGACCGCTAACTATGGCTACACCTTC.

This rearrangement joins TRBV13 to TRBJ1-1; no reliable D call. Per germline, CDR1 PRHDT and CDR2 FYEKMQ (reference sequence). The CDR3 has 14 residues. V was shortened by 2 bases and J by 2 bases, with 9 bases between the two germline ends. The CDR3 region has the DNA TGTGCCAGCAGCTTACAACAGATTAACACTGAAGCTTTCTTT. It is translated as CASSLQQINTEAFF.

In its sample, this clone was seen once. The chain uses TRBV29-1 and TRBJ2-5; the match to TRBD2 covers 13 bases. Germline CDR1 and CDR2: SQVTM and ANQGSEA. CDR3 size: 13 residues. Losses at the gene ends were 6 bases for V and 4 bases for J; bases not matched to a gene: 2. CDR3 coding DNA: TGCAGCGTCGGACTAGCGGGGGCAGAGACCCAGTACTTC. Residues: CSVGLAGAETQYF.

V usage is TRBV2 and J usage is TRBJ1-5; a possible D gene is TRBD1 (5 bases). There are 15 residues in the CDR3. Germline V lookup: CDR1 SNHLY, CDR2 FYNNEI. V was clipped by 3 bases and J by 1 base, with 10 bases between them. CDR3 residues: CASSDTGVSNQPQHF. For the CDR3, the DNA is TGTGCCAGCAGTGACACAGGTGTAAGCAATCAGCCCCAGCATTTT.

Concerning this clone itself: Other DNA sequences in the same sample also yield this CDR3. V usage is TRBV5-1 and J usage is TRBJ1-4; TRBD1 matches 7 bases. In germline, CDR1 is SGHRS, CDR2 YFSETQ. V gave up 3 bases and J gave up 4 bases; unmatched junction bases: 6. The length of the CDR3 is 15 residues. CDR3: CASSSRDSLNEKLFF. The CDR3 DNA follows: TGCGCCAGCAGCTCCCGGGACAGCCTTAATGAAAAACTGTTTTTT.

The sample holds a few counts of this clone. This chain connects TRBV3-1 (or the pseudogene TRBV3-2) to TRBJ1-5, with D uncertain. The germline CDR1 and CDR2 sequences are LGHDT and YNNKEL (reference sequence). Trimming removed 0 bases from V and 6 bases from J, with 6 bases in between. This CDR3 region has 13 residues. CDR3 sequence (DNA): TGTGCCAGCAGCCAAGATCCCGGTCAGCCCCAGCATTTT. Protein: CASSQDPGQPQHF.

This clone appeared once. The chain employs TRBV18 and TRBJ2-7; possibly TRBD2 for D (6 bases). Germline-derived CDR1 and CDR2 are KGHSH and LQKENI. This CDR3 is 13 amino acids long. V lost 3 bases, J lost 3 bases, and 9 bases lay in between. The CDR3 here is CASSPRDDYEQYF. The CDR3 DNA reads TGTGCCAGCTCACCGCGGGACGACTACGAGCAGTACTTC.

The V gene is TRBV29-1, the J gene TRBJ2-7, with 7 bases matching TRBD2. V lost 6 bases to trimming and J lost 3 bases; unmatched junction nucleotides: 8. CDR3 size: 13 residues. Germline V gene sequence: CDR1 SQVTM, CDR2 ANQGSEA. CDR3 sequence reads: CSVHGEGIYEQYF. The CDR3 bases are TGCAGCGTCCATGGGGAGGGAATCTACGAGCAGTACTTC.

The chain uses TRBV6-5 and TRBJ2-7; D remains ambiguous. V lost 4 bases and J lost 9, with 13 bases in between. Germline V gene data show CDR1 as MNHEY and CDR2 as SVGAGI. The CDR3 is made up of 12 amino acids. CDR3 residues: CASSSSNEWQYF. The CDR3 DNA reads TGTGCCAGCAGTTCCAGTAATGAATGGCAGTACTTC.

This sequence joins TRBV2 and TRBJ1-3; D remains unclear. The CDR3 is 15 residues long. The germline gives CDR1 SNHLY, CDR2 FYNNEI. Trimming took 2 bases from V and 0 from J, leaving 8 bases between them. In DNA form, the CDR3 reads TGTGCCAGCAGTGAACGCGCGGACTCTGGAAACACCATATATTTT. It codes for CASSERADSGNTIYF.

This clone appeared a single time. One junction end disagrees with the germline gene, perhaps due to a read error. The rearrangement uses TRBV7-7 and TRBJ2-5, with TRBD2 identical over 14 bases. The CDR3 length is 18 residues. Germline V gene lookup returns CDR1 SSHAT and CDR2 FNYEAQ (reference sequence). The CDR3 sequence is CASSPGLAGDNYQETQYF. The CDR3 DNA follows: TGTGCTAGCAGCCCGGGACTAGCGGGGGACAACTACCAAGAGACCCAGTACTTC.

The V and J genes are TRBV4-1 and TRBJ1-5; weak D call: TRBD1 (6 bases). Germline V CDR1 and CDR2: MGHRA, YSYEKL. This CDR3 is 20 amino acids long. V dropped 0 bases and J dropped 0 bases, with 21 bases sitting between them. DNA of the CDR3: TGCGCCAGCAGCCAAGATCCTGACAGGCGTCCGGGGAATAGCAATCAGCCCCAGCATTTT. Translated, it gives CASSQDPDRRPGNSNQPQHF.

CDR3: CASSVQGHGYTF. CDR3 DNA: TGTGCCAGCAGTGTACAGGGTCACGGCTACACCTTC. The chain joins TRBV25-1 to TRBJ1-2; D may be TRBD1 (6 bases). The germline V gene encodes CDR1 MGHDK and CDR2 SYGVNS. V lost 4 bases and J 8 bases, leaving 11 bases between the germline ends. The length of the CDR3 is 12 residues.

This rearrangement joins TRBV5-4 to TRBJ1-4, with D hard to call. This CDR3 has 15 residues. CDR1 SGHNT and CDR2 YYREEE come from the germline V gene (reference sequence). V lost 0 bases to trimming and J lost 8 bases, with 14 bases between them. DNA of the CDR3: TGTGCCAGCAGCTTGGGAGGAGAGCTCCGGGAAAAACTGTTTTTT. It specifies CASSLGGELREKLFF.

The chain is built from TRBV4-1 and TRBJ1-1; D gene unclear. Trimming pared 4 bases from V and 0 bases from J, leaving 9 bases between. CDR1 and CDR2 from the germline V gene are MGHRA and YSYEKL. The CDR3 length is 14 residues. The CDR3 nucleotides are TGCGCCAGCAGCCGGCCGATGGTGAACACTGAAGCTTTCTTT. Protein: CASSRPMVNTEAFF.

The chain combines TRBV27 with TRBJ2-2; weak D call: TRBD1 (6 bases). V dropped 5 bases and J dropped 1 base, with 8 bases sitting between them. This CDR3 contains 14 residues. Germline V lookup: CDR1 MNHEY, CDR2 SMNVEV (reference sequence). The CDR3 here is CASSVTGNTGELFF. CDR3 coding DNA: TGTGCCAGCAGTGTGACAGGGAACACCGGGGAGCTGTTTTTT.

This sequence joins TRBV28 and TRBJ2-5; the D gene is possibly TRBD2 (6 bases). V lost 6 bases and J 4 bases, leaving 9 bases between the germline ends. In germline, CDR1 is MDHEN, CDR2 SYDVKM. The CDR3 runs 12 residues. The CDR3 coding sequence is TGTGCCAGCAGACTAGCCGGAGAGACCCAGTACTTC. It is translated as CASRLAGETQYF.

The chain joins TRBV5-6 to TRBJ1-5; D is ambiguous. V lost 0 bases and J lost 5, with 12 bases in between. Germline V gene sequence: CDR1 SGHDT, CDR2 YYEEEE. This CDR3 has 15 amino acids. The CDR3 here is CASSLASDIDQPQHF. In nucleotides, the CDR3 is TGTGCCAGCAGCTTGGCATCAGACATTGATCAGCCCCAGCATTTT.

The table lists this clone with a count of one. This rearrangement joins TRBV11-2 to TRBJ2-2, with 11 bases that match TRBD2. From germline, CDR1 is SGHAT and CDR2 FQNNGV. The CDR3 is 15 residues long. J was trimmed by 6 bases and V by 5 bases; bases with no gene match: 5. In DNA form, the CDR3 reads TGTGCCAGCAGCCCTTTAGCGGGGGGGCCCGGGGAGCTGTTTTTT. Encoded protein: CASSPLAGGPGELFF.

The chain is built from TRBV7-9 and TRBJ2-5, with 7 bases lining up with TRBD1. The CDR3 consists of 14 residues. The trim removed 5 bases at V and 5 bases at J, leaving 8 bases unmatched. The germline CDR1 and CDR2 sequences are SEHNR and FQNEAQ (reference sequence). The CDR3 region is CASSIQGSGETQYF. In nucleotides, the CDR3 is TGTGCCAGCAGCATACAGGGGTCCGGGGAGACCCAGTACTTC.

The V gene is TRBV12-3 or TRBV12-4, the J gene TRBJ2-5, with 7 nucleotides matching TRBD2. The CDR3 is 13 residues long. V dropped 5 bases and J dropped 5; count of bases not matched to a gene: 5. The CDR3 protein is CASSRAGSETQYF. In DNA, the CDR3 is TGTGCCAGCAGTAGAGCGGGGAGTGAGACCCAGTACTTC.

The chain employs TRBV6-5 and TRBJ1-1; the D gene is possibly TRBD1 (6 bases). The V end was cut by 3 bases, the J end by 1 base, with 9 bases between. The germline V gene has CDR1 MNHEY and CDR2 SVGAGI. The length of the CDR3 is 14 residues. CDR3 bases: TGTGCCAGCAGTTATACAGGGCGGAACACTGAAGCTTTCTTT. This encodes CASSYTGRNTEAFF.

CDR3: CSGTGWGDGYTF. In DNA form, the CDR3 reads TGCAGCGGTACAGGGTGGGGAGATGGCTACACCTTC. The gene calls are TRBV29-1 and TRBJ1-2; D is perhaps TRBD1 (6 bases). The germline V gene has CDR1 SQVTM and CDR2 ANQGSEA. This CDR3 comprises 12 residues. The V gene lost 7 bases and the J gene lost 6 bases, with 15 bases spanning the gap.

This chain uses TRBV6-5 with TRBJ1-4; 7 bases are shared with TRBD1. CDR3 length: 13 amino acids. From germline, CDR1 is MNHEY and CDR2 SVGAGI. With V trimmed by 8 bases and J by 4 bases, 4 bases remained unmatched. CDR3 DNA: TGTGCCAGCCAAGGACAGGATAATGAAAAACTGTTTTTT. Translating it yields CASQGQDNEKLFF.

This chain links TRBV6-5 with TRBJ2-5; D is perhaps TRBD1 (6 bases). Trimming shortened V by 2 bases and J by 5 bases, and 9 bases separated the two germline ends. The CDR3 has 13 residues. From germline, CDR1 is MNHEY and CDR2 SVGAGI. The CDR3 protein is CASSYGGMETQYF. The DNA of the CDR3 is TGTGCCAGCAGTTACGGGGGCATGGAGACCCAGTACTTC.

V usage is TRBV27 and J usage is TRBJ2-1; D is ambiguous. CDR1 MNHEY and CDR2 SMNVEV come from the germline V gene (reference sequence). V was clipped by 5 bases and J by 9 bases, with 11 bases between them. This CDR3 is built from 12 residues. DNA of the CDR3: TGTGCCAGCAGTCCGCCCGGTGGTGAGCAGTTCTTC. This codes for CASSPPGGEQFF.

V usage is TRBV30 and J usage is TRBJ2-3; D gene ambiguous. The CDR3 loop spans 14 amino acids. The V gene lost 5 bases and the J gene lost 0 bases, with 12 bases spanning the gap. CDR1 GTSNPN and CDR2 SVGIG come from the germline V gene (reference sequence). CDR3 bases: TGTGCCTGGGCCGGCAGGTTTAGCACAGATACGCAGTATTTT. It translates to CAWAGRFSTDTQYF.